This T cell receptor beta chain stems from a study of cytomegalovirus exposure and HLA in healthy donors listed by TCRdb under 2017. At the level of the whole study: An earlier analysis of 587 of the donors reported approximately 290 Gb of sequence data and around 110 million unique TCR beta sequences from roughly 180 million T cells. High-throughput TCR immunosequencing, statistical association of individual TCRs with disease status, and machine learning were combined to predict cytomegalovirus infection status. Across 398 genotyped donors of the cohort, an average of about 240,000 unique TCR beta nucleotide sequences per donor were sequenced, and roughly a sixth of those sequences were non-productive. A later genetic analysis took genome-wide SNP genotypes for about three fifths of the 666 donors and used that subset as a discovery cohort. The number of typed donors differed by locus: 629-630 for A, B, C, DRB1 and DQB1; approximately 520 for DQA1; over 600 for DPA1; and some 430 for DPB1. The aim of the study was to test whether cataloging public T cell receptors could identify signatures of past pathogen exposure. The T cell repertoires of 666 subjects were profiled by immunosequencing and related to cytomegalovirus serostatus. Among the 398 genotyped donors, about 83% belonged to the genetic ancestry cluster associated with self-reported Caucasian donors. Donor age, sex, ethnicity and CMV serostatus were compiled alongside the repertoire data. An early release covering just under 650 HLA-typed donors comprised about 310 gigabases of sequencing data and around 80 million unique TCR sequences. In addition to the first cohort of around 670 subjects, a separate validation cohort of 120 different subjects was used. Every repertoire in the discovery cohort had been generated on one and the same sequencing platform. Rather than using new phenotypic data, the later analysis identified candidate immune exposures from TCR beta sequences and from how often those sequences occurred across donors. Several DR-DQ haplotypes were handled as single units for association and clustering, since linkage in the cohort was strong. A later analysis re-examined previously published TCR beta repertoires from just over 650 donors and added high-resolution HLA genotyping to investigate patterns of TCR occurrence. HLA typing included class I and class II loci at four-digit resolution. To decide whether each TCR beta V gene segment behaved as functional or pseudogenic, an earlier analysis of some 580 of the donors relied on high-throughput TCR beta sequencing.

From the cysteine up to the phenylalanine, the CDR3 has a length of 16 residues. Only CDR3 DNA remains: 48 bases, in frame from the first base. Reading the germline V gene gives CDR1 SGDLS and CDR2 YYNGEE. Germline trimming: 3 bases from V, 6 bases from J; junction bases outside gene matches: 6. The cohort was made up of hundreds of healthy bone marrow donors. At the time of sampling, all cohort members were nominally healthy, though unrecorded immune exposures were likely present. The donor was CMV seronegative and was included in the group of a few hundred seronegative cohort members. A peripheral blood sample was collected from each donor, and TCR beta sequencing was performed on peripheral blood mononuclear cells. The Qiagen DNeasy Blood Extraction Kit was used to extract genomic DNA from the blood cell samples. Turning to this clone: Its binding antigen is unknown. Qualities for individual bases were not recorded, and no much larger clone is one base off.

Preparation of the library involved the immunoSEQ multiplex PCR assay. For the multiplex PCR, a mixture combining 60 forward primers for TCR Vbeta segments and 13 reverse primers for TCR Jbeta segments was used. A multiplex PCR assay on genomic DNA amplified the CDR3 region of rearranged TCR beta genes. Amplified TCR beta libraries were sequenced as 87-base-pair reads on the Illumina HiSeq System. Processing in the source paper ran as follows. In a later analysis, roughly 80 million unique TCR beta chains were counted across the approximately 620 repertoires, and approximately 9.9 million of these chains were shared by at least two donors. Raw reads were error-corrected and collapsed into unique sequences by a nearest-neighbor algorithm in which closely related sequences were merged to remove PCR and sequencing errors. CDR3 sequences were aligned to IMGT reference sequences to assign V, D and J gene segments. For a sequence to be retained, a match of at least six nucleotides to both a V gene segment and a J gene segment was required. Rearrangements were classified as productive when the CDR3 lacked stop codons and remained in frame with V and J, and all other rearrangements were classified as non-productive. CDR3 was defined according to IMGT convention as the region running from the second conserved V-encoded cysteine to the conserved J-encoded phenylalanine. Sequences without an unambiguous match to a single V gene segment were excluded from the earlier analysis of several hundred of the donors. In an earlier analysis of 587 of the donors, V segments were called functional above 56.7% productive rearrangements and were called segregating when the between-donor standard deviation exceeded 5%. To diagnose cytomegalovirus status from the catalog of TCR beta chain sequences, a statistical classification framework was built. In a later analysis, TCR nucleotide sequences were compared against IMGT/GENE-DB human TR gene sequences so that V and J genes could be assigned. A later analysis assigned CDR3 sequences and most-parsimonious VDJ recombination scenarios with the TCRdist pipeline. In a later analysis, each TCR beta chain was defined by its CDR3 amino acid sequence together with its V-gene family, and reads lacking a unique V-gene family were excluded. A later analysis removed roughly 590 highly shared, low-generation-probability nucleotide sequences to deal with suspected cross-contamination and a sequencing artifact. In a later analysis, a clonal expansion index was calculated for each public chain from normalized within-repertoire ranks of inferred template counts. Generation probabilities in a later analysis came from a VDJ recombination model fitted to out-of-frame rearrangements, and those results were checked against IGoR. A later analysis scored TCR-TCR, TCR-HLA and TCR-CMV co-occurrence with hypergeometric tests, applying a repertoire-size bias correction to TCR pairs. False discovery rates were estimated in a later analysis by permuting HLA or CMV assignments 20 times. In a later analysis, co-occurring TCRs were grouped using DBSCAN, and TCRdist sequence similarity was added for clustering within HLA-allele-positive subsets. Co-occurrence clustering excluded repertoires with fewer than 30,000 or more than 120,000 public chains, plus five with anomalous nucleotide sharing. TCRdb carries this immuneACCESS record with in-frame sequences only. Its versions omit some clonotypes, under half of them owing to an unresolved V gene in the studies checked, with the rest unexplained. Clonal size and the V and J genes are those of that table, whereas D and trimming came from the DNA. A total of nearly 110,000 clones appear in this sample, around 75% of them only once. The top ten clonotypes cover 2.8% of the sample.

What the study reported, not specific to this receptor: A further reported finding was that TCR beta sequences accurately predicted the HLA-A and HLA-B alleles for most subjects in the first cohort. A later analysis found that most CMV-associated TCR beta chains appeared HLA-restricted, with HLA associations seemingly driven largely by CMV exposure. In both the original and validation cohorts, the classifier was reported to diagnose cytomegalovirus status with high specificity and sensitivity. Some IMGT-functional V segments, including TRBV6-2 and TRBV6-3, could not be told apart with the 87-base-pair reads, so those segments were excluded. This cohort had only TCR beta chains sequenced, and the lack of alpha or paired-chain data limited which features could be detected. Because counts were too low, roughly 16 rarely observed V segments, including chromosome 9 orphons, were left out of the earlier analysis of a few hundred of the donors. Compared with the roughly 710-donor mean, donors in an Asian-associated ancestry cluster had fewer N-insertions in productive TCRs, according to a later genetic analysis. Across donors, most TCR sequences were observed very rarely, whereas some public TCRs were present in many individuals. A few of the identified cytomegalovirus-associated TCR beta chains were confirmed in vitro to be specific for cytomegalovirus antigens. Broadly in line with IMGT annotations, most TCR beta V segments showed up in productive rearrangements about 87% or about 30% of the time in an earlier analysis of about 500 of the donors. In a later analysis, HLA-associated TCR beta chains were found to be more clonally expanded and to have lower generation probabilities than equally common non-associated chains. A later analysis reported that several top co-occurrence clusters appeared linked to parvovirus B19, influenza, CMV and Epstein-Barr virus. HLA typing was unavailable for some donors at each locus, so association tests used only the typed subset. Roughly uniform sequencing depth across donors was assumed in presence/absence analyses, although this assumption may not hold. Specific HLA alleles were associated with 15,000 to 20,000 TCR beta sequences at a false discovery rate of 0.05 in a later analysis. The authors suggested that the approach could potentially be extended to other disease states and immunological phenotypes. A group of highly shared sequence variants was considered likely to be a technical artifact of the sequencing pipeline. In a later analysis, TCR association rates were found to vary across HLA loci, with the most associated TCRs seen for DRB1 alleles and the fewest for HLA-C alleles. Correlated functional status among segregating V segments might reflect linkage disequilibrium, but an unknown experimental factor could not be ruled out. Immune exposure information for the cohort was limited to CMV serostatus. When HLA alleles, especially DR and DQ, strongly co-occurred, attributing TCR associations to individual alleles was difficult. A later genetic analysis associated a missense DCLRE1C variant with V-gene and J-gene trimming of TCR beta chains, and an independent cohort replicated the association. A total of some 180 TCR beta chains were listed by the study as associated with cytomegalovirus.

The sequence is built from TRBV9 and TRBJ2-3, with 14 bases aligning to TRBD2. This sequence was found in a female donor in good health and CMV-seronegative. The source material was PBMCs. The CDR3 region has the sequence CASSETSGRASDTQYF. Read as DNA, the sequence is TGTGCCAGCAGCGAGACTAGCGGGAGGGCCAGTGATACGCAGTATTTT.